This TCR beta chain stems from a study of blood T cell repertoires in COVID-19. Study information: Researchers got acute and convalescent COVID-19 samples from the United States, Italy and Spain. From T cells, B-cell-depleted T cells, or PBMCs came the material, which was cDNA or gDNA.

The length of the CDR3 is 15 residues. Per the germline V gene, CDR1 is LGHNA and CDR2 is YSLEER. The junction had 8 bases not matched to a gene; V was cut back by 6 bases and J by 6 bases. Methods used by the authors: Reference gene primer amplification yielded estimated nucleated cell counts. Method: immunoSEQ multiplex PCR; TCRdb's copy keeps in-frame clones and lacks some. V and J calls plus clone size are reproduced from that table; the DNA served to infer D and trimming. Of hundreds of thousands of clones in the sample, around 86% were seen once. Sequences were obtained from peripheral blood. The chain employs TRBV4-3 and TRBJ2-1; 10 nucleotides align to TRBD2. The source is a human donor in a cohort sampled during active COVID-19. The CDR3: CASRPRLAGSNEQFF. Here the CDR3 DNA reads TGCGCCAGCAGGCCCCGACTAGCGGGTAGCAATGAGCAGTTCTTC.